This T cell receptor beta chain came from a study of glioma-infiltrating T cells after dendritic cell vaccination. Study-wide context: Autologous tumor lysate-pulsed dendritic cell vaccination was given between the early 2000s and the early 2010s. Dendritic cells derived from monocytes and pulsed with autologous tumor lysate formed the vaccine.

After removal of 5 bases from V and 0 bases from J, the junction contained 8 bases not matched to a gene. CDR1 and CDR2 from the germline V gene are SGHNT and YENEEA. This CDR3 has 16 residues. General study findings and limits: Few patients contributed both blood and tumor specimens.

Time point in this sample: after dendritic cell vaccination, including at tumor progression/relapse. Assay: immunoSEQ multiplex PCR; the TCRdb copy retains only in-frame clones and omits some. Of 100,000 to 120,000 clones listed, around 90% are singletons. As regards this clone: The antigen is unknown.

The chain has TRBV11-3 and TRBJ2-3, with 7 nucleotides matching TRBD2. This sequence was found in a human donor with glioblastoma. The sample consisted of blood, taken after dendritic cell vaccination. CDR3 nucleotide sequence: TGTGCCAGCAGCCTCTCCTGGACTAGAAGCACAGATACGCAGTATTTT. This sequence encodes CASSLSWTRSTDTQYF.